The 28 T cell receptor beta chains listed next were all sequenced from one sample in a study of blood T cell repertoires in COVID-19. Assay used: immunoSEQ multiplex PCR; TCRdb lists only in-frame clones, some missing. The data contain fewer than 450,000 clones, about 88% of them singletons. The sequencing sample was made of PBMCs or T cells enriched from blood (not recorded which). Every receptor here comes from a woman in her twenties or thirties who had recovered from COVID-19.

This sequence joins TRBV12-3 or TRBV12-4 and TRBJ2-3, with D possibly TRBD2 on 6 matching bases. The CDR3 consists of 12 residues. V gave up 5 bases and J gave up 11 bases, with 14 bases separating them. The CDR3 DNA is TGTGCCAGCAGTCTCGGACTGCGGGGGCAGTATTTT. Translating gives CASSLGLRGQYF.

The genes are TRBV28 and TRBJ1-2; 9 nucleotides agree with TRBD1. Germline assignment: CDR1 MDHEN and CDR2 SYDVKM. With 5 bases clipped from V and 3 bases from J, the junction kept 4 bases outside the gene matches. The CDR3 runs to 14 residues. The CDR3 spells CASSLQGADYGYTF. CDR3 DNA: TGTGCCAGCAGTCTACAGGGGGCGGACTATGGCTACACCTTC.

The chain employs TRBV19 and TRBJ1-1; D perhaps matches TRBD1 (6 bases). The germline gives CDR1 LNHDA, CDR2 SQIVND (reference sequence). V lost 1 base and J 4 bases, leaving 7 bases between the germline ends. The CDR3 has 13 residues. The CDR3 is CASSIVGGTEAFF. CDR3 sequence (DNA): TGTGCCAGTAGTATAGTAGGGGGCACTGAAGCTTTCTTT.

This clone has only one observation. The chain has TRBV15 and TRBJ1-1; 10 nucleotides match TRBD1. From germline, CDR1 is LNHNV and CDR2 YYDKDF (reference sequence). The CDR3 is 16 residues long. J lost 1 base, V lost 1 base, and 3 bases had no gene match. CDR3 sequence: CATSRAGQGENTEAFF. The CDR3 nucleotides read TGTGCCACCAGCAGAGCCGGACAGGGGGAGAACACTGAAGCTTTCTTT.

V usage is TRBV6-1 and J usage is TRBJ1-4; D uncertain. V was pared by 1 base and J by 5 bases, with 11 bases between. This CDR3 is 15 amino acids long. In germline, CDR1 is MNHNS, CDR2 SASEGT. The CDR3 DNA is TGTGCCAGCAGTGAAGTTTTCGCGGGCAATGAAAAACTGTTTTTT. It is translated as CASSEVFAGNEKLFF.

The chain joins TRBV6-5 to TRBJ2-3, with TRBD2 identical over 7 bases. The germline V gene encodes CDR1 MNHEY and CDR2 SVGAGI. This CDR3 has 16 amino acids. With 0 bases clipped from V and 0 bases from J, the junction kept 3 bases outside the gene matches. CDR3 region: CASSYSAGASTDTQYF. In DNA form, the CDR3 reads TGTGCCAGCAGTTACTCGGCGGGAGCCAGCACAGATACGCAGTATTTT.

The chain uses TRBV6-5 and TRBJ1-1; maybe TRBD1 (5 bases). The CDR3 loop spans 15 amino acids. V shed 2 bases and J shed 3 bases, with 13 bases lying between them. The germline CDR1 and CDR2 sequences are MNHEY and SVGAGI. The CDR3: CASSYDRGKDTEAFF. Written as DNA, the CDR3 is TGTGCCAGCAGTTACGATCGGGGGAAGGACACTGAAGCTTTCTTT.

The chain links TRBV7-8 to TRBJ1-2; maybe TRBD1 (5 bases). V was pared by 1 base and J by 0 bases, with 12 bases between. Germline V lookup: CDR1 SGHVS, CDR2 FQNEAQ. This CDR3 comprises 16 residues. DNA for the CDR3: TGTGCCAGCAGCTTAGGGGCAGGGCAGTCTAACTATGGCTACACCTTC. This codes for CASSLGAGQSNYGYTF. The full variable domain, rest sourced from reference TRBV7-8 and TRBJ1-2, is GAGVSQSPRYKVAKRGQDVALRCDPISGHVSLFWYQQALGQGPEFLTYFQNEAQLDKSGLPSDRFFAERPEGSVSTLKIQRTQQEDSAVYLCASSLGAGQSNYGYTFGSGTRLTVV.

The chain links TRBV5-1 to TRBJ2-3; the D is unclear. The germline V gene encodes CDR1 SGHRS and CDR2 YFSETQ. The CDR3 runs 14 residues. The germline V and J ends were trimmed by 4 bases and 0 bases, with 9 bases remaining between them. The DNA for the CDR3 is TGCGCCAGCAGCCAGACAAAAAGCACAGATACGCAGTATTTT. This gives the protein CASSQTKSTDTQYF.

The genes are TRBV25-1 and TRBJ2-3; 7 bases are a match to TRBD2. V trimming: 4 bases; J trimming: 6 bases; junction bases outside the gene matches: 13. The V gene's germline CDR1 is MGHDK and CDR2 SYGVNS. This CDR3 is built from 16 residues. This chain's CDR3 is CASSAFGRGIADTQYF. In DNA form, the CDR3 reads TGTGCCAGCAGTGCCTTTGGGCGGGGGATTGCGGATACGCAGTATTTT.

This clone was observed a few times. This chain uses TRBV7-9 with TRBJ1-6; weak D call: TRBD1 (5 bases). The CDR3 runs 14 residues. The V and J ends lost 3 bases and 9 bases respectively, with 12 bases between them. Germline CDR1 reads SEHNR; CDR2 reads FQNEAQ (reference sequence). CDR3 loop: CASSFGQFGSPLHF. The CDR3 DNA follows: TGTGCCAGCAGCTTTGGACAATTTGGTTCACCCCTCCACTTT.

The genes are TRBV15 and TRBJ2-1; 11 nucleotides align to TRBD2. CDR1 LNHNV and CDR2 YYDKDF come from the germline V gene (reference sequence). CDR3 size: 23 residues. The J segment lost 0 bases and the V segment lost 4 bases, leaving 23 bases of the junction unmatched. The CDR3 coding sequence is TGTGCCACCAGCACCGCGAGGCGGGCTAGCGGGGGGCCCGACAAAAGCTCCTACAATGAGCAGTTCTTC. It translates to CATSTARRASGGPDKSSYNEQFF.

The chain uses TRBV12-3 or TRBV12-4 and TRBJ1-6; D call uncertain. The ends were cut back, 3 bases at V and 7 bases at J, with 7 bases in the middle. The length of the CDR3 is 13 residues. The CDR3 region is CASSLAVNSPLHF. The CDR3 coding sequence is TGTGCCAGCAGTTTGGCAGTAAATTCACCCCTCCACTTT.

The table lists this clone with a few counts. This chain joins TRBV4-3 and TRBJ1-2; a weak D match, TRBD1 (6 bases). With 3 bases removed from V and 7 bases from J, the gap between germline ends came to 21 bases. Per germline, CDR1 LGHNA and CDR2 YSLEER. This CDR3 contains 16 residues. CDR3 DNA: TGCGCCAGCAGCCACCGATTCCACAGGGCATCACGTGGCTACACCTTC. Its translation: CASSHRFHRASRGYTF.

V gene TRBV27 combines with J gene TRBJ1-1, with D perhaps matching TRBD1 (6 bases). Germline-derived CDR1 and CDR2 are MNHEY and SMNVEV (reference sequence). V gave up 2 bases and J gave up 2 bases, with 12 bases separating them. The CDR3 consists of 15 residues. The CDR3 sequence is CASSLKTGSNTEAFF. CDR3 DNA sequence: TGTGCCAGCAGTTTAAAGACAGGCAGCAACACTGAAGCTTTCTTT.

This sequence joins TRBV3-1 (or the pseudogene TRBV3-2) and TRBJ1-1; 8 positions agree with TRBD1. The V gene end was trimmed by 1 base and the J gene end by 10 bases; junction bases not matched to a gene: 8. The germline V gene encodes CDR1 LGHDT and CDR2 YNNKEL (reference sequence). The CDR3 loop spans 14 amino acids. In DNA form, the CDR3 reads TGTGCCAGCAGCCAAGTCGGGCAGGGGGCCGTAGCTTTCTTT. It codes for CASSQVGQGAVAFF.

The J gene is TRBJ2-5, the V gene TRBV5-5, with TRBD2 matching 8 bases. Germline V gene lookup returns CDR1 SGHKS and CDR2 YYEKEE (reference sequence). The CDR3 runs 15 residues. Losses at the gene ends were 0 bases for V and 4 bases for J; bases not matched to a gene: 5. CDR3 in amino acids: CASSLGGLAGETQYF. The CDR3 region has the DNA TGTGCCAGCAGCTTGGGAGGTCTAGCGGGAGAGACCCAGTACTTC.

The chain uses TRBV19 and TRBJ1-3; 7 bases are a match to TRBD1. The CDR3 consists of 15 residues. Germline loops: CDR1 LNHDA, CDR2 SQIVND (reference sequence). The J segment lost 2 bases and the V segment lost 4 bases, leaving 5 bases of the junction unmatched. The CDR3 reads CASSTTTGPGNTIYF. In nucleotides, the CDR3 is TGTGCCAGTAGTACTACGACAGGGCCTGGAAACACCATATATTTT.

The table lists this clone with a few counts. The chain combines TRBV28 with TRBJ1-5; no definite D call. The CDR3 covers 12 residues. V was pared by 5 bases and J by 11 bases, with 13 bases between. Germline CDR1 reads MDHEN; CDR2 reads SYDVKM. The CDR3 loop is CASSITPSAQHF. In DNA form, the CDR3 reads TGTGCCAGCAGTATCACACCGTCAGCCCAGCATTTT.

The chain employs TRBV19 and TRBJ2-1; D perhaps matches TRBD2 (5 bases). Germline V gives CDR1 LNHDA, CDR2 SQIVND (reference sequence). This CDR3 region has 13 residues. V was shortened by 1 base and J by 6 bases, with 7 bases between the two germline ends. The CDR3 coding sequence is TGTGCCAGTAGTATAGGTCGGGGCAATGAGCAGTTCTTC. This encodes CASSIGRGNEQFF. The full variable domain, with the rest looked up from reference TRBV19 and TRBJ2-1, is DGGITQSPKYLFRKEGQNVTLSCEQNLNHDAMYWYRQDPGQGLRLIYYSQIVNDFQKGDIAEGYSVSREKKESFPLTVTSAQKNPTAFYLCASSIGRGNEQFFGPGTRLTVL.

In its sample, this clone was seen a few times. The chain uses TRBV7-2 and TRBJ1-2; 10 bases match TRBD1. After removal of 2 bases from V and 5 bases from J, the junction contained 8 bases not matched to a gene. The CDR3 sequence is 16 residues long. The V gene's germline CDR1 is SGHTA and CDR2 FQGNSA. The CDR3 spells CASSLHTPGQGYGYTF. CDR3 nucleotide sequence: TGTGCCAGCAGCTTACACACCCCGGGACAGGGGTATGGCTACACCTTC. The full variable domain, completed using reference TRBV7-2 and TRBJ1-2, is GAGVSQSPSNKVTEKGKDVELRCDPISGHTALYWYRQSLGQGLEFLIYFQGNSAPDKSGLPSDRFSAERTGGSVSTLTIQRTQQEDSAVYLCASSLHTPGQGYGYTFGSGTRLTVV.

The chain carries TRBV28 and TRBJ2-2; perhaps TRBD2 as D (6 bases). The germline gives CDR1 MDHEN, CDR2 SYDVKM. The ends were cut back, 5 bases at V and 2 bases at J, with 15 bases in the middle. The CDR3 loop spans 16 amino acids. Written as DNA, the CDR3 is TGTGCCAGCAGTGCTCCGGGACTCCGAAACACCGGGGAGCTGTTTTTT. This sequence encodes CASSAPGLRNTGELFF.

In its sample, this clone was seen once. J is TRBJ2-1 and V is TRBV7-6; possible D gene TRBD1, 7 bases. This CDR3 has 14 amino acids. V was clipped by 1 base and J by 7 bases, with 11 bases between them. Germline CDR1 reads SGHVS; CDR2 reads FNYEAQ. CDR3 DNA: TGTGCCAGCAGCTTAGATCCAGGGGGGAATGAGCAGTTCTTC. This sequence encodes CASSLDPGGNEQFF.

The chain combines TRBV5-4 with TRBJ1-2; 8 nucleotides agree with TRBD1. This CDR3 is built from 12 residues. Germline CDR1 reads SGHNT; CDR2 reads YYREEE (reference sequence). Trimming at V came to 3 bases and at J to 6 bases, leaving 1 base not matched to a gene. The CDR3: CASSSTGDGYTF. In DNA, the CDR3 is TGTGCCAGCAGCTCGACAGGGGATGGCTACACCTTC.

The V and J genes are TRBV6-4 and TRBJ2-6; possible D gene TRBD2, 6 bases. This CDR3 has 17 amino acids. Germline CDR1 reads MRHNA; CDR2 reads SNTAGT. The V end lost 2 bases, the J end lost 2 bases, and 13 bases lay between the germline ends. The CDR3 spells CASSDTSEGTGANVLTF. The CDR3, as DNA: TGTGCCAGCAGTGACACTTCGGAGGGGACTGGGGCCAACGTCCTGACTTTC.

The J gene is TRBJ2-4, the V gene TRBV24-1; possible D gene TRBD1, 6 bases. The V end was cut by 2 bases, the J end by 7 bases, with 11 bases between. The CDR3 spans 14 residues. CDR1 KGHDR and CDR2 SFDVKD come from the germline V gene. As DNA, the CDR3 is TGTGCCACCAGTGATTCTACAGGGACGAACATTCAGTACTTC. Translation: CATSDSTGTNIQYF.

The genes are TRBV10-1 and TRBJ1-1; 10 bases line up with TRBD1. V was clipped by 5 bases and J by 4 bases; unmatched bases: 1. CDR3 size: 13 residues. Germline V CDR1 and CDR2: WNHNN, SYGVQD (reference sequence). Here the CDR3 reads CASSRTGGTEAFF. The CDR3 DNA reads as TGCGCCAGCAGTCGGACAGGGGGCACTGAAGCTTTCTTT.

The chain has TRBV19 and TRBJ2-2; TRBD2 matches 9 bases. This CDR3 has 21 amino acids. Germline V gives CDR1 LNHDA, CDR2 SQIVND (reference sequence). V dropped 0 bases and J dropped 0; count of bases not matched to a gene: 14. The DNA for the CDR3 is TGTGCCAGTAGTATAGATTGGACTAGCGAAGGCTCAGAAGCGAACACCGGGGAGCTGTTTTTT. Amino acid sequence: CASSIDWTSEGSEANTGELFF.